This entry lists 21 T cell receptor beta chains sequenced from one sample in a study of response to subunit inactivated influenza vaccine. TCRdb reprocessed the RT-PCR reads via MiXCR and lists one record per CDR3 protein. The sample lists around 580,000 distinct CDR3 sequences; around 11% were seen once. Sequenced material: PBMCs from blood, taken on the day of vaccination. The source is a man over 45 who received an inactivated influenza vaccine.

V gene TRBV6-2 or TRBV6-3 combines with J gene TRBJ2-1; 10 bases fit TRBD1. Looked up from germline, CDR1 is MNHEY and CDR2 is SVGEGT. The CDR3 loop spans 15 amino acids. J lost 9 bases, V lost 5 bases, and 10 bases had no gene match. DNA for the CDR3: TGTGCCAGCAGTCAGACCAGACAGGGGGCAGCTGAGCAGTTCTTC. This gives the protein CASSQTRQGAAEQFF.

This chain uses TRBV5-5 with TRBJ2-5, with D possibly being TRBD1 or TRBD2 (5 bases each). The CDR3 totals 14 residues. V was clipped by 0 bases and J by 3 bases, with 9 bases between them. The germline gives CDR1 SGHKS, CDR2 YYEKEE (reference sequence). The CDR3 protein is CASSLVGVKETQYF. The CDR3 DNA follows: TGTGCCAGCAGCTTGGTGGGGGTAAAAGAGACCCAGTACTTC.

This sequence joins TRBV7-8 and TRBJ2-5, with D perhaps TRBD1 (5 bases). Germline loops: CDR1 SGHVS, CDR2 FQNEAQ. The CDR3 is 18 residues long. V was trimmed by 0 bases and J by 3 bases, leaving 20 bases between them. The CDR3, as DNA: TGTGCCAGCAGCTTAGCGCGTCTGCAGGGTGGGATGAAAGAGACCCAGTACTTC. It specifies CASSLARLQGGMKETQYF.

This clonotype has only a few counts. The CDR3 bases are TGTGCCAGCAACAGTCGGGACAGACTAGAGACCCAGTACTTC. This codes for CASNSRDRLETQYF. The J gene is TRBJ2-5, the V gene TRBV12-3 or TRBV12-4, with 7 bases aligning to TRBD1. V shed 7 bases, J shed 4 bases, and the junction held 9 bases outside the gene matches. The CDR3 extends over 14 amino acids.

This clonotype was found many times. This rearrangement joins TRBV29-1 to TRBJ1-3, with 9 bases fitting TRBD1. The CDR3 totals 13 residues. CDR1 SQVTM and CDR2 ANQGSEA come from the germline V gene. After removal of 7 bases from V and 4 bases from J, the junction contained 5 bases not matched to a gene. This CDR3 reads CSDWDREGNTIYF. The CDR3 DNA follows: TGCAGCGACTGGGACAGGGAAGGAAACACCATATATTTT.

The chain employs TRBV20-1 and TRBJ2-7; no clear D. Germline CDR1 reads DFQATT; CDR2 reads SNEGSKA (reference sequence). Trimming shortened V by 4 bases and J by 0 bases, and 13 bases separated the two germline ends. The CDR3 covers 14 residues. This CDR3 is CSATPDRSSYEQYF. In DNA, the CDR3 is TGCAGTGCTACCCCGGACCGAAGCTCCTACGAGCAGTACTTC.

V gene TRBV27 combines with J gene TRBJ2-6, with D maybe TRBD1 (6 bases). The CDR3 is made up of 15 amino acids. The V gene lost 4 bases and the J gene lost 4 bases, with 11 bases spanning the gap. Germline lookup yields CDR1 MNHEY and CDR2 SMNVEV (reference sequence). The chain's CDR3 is CASSSQGVGANVLTF. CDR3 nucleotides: TGTGCCAGCAGTTCACAGGGTGTGGGGGCCAACGTCCTGACTTTC.

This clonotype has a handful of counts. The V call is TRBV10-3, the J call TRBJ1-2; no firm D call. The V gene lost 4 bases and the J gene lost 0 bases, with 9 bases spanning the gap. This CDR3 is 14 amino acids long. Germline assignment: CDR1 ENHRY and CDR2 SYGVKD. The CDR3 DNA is TGTGCCATCAGTGGGACGGAAGCTAACTATGGCTACACCTTC. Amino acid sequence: CAISGTEANYGYTF.

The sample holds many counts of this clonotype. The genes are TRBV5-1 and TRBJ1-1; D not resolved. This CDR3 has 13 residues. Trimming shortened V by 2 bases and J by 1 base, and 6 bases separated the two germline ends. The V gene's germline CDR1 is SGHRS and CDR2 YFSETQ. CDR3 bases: TGCGCCAGCAGCTTTGAGGGGAACACTGAAGCTTTCTTT. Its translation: CASSFEGNTEAFF.

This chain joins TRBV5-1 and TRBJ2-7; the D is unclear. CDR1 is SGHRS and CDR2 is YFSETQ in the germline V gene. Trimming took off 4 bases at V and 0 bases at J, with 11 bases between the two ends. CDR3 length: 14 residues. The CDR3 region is CASSVTVSSYEQYF. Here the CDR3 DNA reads TGCGCCAGCAGCGTTACAGTGAGCTCCTACGAGCAGTACTTC.

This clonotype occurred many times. CDR3 in amino acids: CASSRTGAGNYEQYF. The CDR3 DNA reads as TGCGCCAGCAGCCGGACAGGCGCGGGGAACTACGAGCAGTACTTC. The gene calls are TRBV4-1 and TRBJ2-7; D might be TRBD1 (7 bases). Trimming cost V 4 bases and J 3 bases, with 16 bases left between them. The CDR3 sequence is 15 residues long. CDR1 and CDR2 (germline): MGHRA, YSYEKL.

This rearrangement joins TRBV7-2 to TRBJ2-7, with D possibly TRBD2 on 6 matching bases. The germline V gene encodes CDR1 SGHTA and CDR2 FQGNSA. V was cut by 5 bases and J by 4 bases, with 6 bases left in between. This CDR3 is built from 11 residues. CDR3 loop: CASSGLYEQYF. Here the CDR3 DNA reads TGTGCCAGCAGCGGACTATACGAGCAGTACTTC.

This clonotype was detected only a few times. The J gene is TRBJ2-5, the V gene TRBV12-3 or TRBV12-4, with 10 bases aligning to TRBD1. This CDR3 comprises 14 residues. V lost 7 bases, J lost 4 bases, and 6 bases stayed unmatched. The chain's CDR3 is CASTVTGGVETQYF. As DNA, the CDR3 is TGTGCCAGCACCGTGACAGGGGGCGTAGAGACCCAGTACTTC.

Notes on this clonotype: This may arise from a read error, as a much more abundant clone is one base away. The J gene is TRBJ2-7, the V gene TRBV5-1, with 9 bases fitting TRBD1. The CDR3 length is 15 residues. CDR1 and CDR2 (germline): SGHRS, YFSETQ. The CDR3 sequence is CVSSLVGTGSYEQYF. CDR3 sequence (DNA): TGCGTCAGCAGCCTGGTGGGGACAGGGTCCTACGAGCAGTACTTC.

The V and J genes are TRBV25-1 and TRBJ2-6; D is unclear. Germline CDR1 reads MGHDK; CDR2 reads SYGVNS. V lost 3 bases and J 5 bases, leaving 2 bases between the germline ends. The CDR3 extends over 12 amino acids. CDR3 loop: CASSDRANVLTF. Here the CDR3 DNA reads TGTGCCAGCAGTGACCGGGCCAACGTCCTGACTTTC.

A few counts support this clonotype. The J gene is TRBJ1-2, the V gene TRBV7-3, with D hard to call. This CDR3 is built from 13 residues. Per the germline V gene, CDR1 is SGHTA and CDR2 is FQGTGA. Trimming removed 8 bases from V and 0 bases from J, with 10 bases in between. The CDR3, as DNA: TGTGCCAGCGCCGCGGGGTCTAACTATGGCTACACCTTC. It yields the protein CASAAGSNYGYTF.

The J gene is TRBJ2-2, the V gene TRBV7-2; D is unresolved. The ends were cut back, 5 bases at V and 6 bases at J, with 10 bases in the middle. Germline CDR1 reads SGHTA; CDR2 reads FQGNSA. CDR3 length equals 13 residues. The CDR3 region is CASSPPVAGELFF. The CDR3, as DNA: TGTGCCAGCAGCCCGCCCGTGGCCGGGGAGCTGTTTTTT. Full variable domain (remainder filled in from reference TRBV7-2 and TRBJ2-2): GAGVSQSPSNKVTEKGKDVELRCDPISGHTALYWYRQSLGQGLEFLIYFQGNSAPDKSGLPSDRFSAERTGGSVSTLTIQRTQQEDSAVYLCASSPPVAGELFFGEGSRLTVL.

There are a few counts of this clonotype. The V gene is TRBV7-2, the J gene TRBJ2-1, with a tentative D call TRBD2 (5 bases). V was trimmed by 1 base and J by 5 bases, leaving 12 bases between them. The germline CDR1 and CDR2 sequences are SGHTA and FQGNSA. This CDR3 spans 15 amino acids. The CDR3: CASSLVPGGDNEQFF. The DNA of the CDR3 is TGTGCCAGCAGCTTAGTGCCCGGAGGAGACAATGAGCAGTTCTTC.

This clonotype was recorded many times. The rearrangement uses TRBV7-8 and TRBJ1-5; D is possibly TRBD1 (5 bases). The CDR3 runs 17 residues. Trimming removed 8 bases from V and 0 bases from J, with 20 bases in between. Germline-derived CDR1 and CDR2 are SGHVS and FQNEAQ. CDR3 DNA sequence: TGTGCCAGCCCCATTGATTCTTTGGGGGGTAGCAATCAGCCCCAGCATTTT. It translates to CASPIDSLGGSNQPQHF.

The chain's CDR3 is CASSSSRPGELFF. The CDR3, as DNA: TGTGCCAGCAGTTCCTCCCGCCCCGGGGAGCTGTTTTTT. The chain employs TRBV6-5 and TRBJ2-2; D gene ambiguous. V was trimmed by 4 bases and J by 6 bases, leaving 9 bases between them. This CDR3 spans 13 amino acids. The germline CDR1 and CDR2 sequences are MNHEY and SVGAGI.

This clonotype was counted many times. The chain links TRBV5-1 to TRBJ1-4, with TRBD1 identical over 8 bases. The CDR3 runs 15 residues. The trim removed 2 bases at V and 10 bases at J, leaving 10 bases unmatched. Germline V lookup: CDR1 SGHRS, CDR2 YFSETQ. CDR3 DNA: TGCGCCAGCAGCTTATTGTCAGGGGGCGGCGGAAAACTGTTTTTT. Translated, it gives CASSLLSGGGGKLFF.